The clone carrying this T cell receptor (beta chain) was counted only a few times. Exclusion of patients followed from uncontrolled infection, other autoimmune disease, pregnancy or lactation. Diagnosis rested on symptoms, serum thyroxine and TRAb, thyroid ultrasound, and orbital computed tomography. Source material for PBMCs was more than 7.5 ml fresh peripheral blood. The V gene's germline CDR1 is LNHDA and CDR2 SQIVND (reference sequence). The germline V and J ends were trimmed by 1 base and 0 bases, with 15 bases remaining between them. This CDR3 spans 18 amino acids. Regions amplified from RNA transcripts were the TCR beta CDR3 regions. Researchers ran a first-round RT-PCR on the TCR CDR3 using the HTBI primer set. TCRdb used MiXCR to reprocess the multiplex PCR reads, holding one entry per CDR3 protein. The data show about 600,000 distinct CDR3 sequences, 12% to 15% seen once. The data originate from a study of T cells in Graves' hyperthyroidism and ophthalmopathy. Study in general: Initial diagnosis, before any treatment, was when peripheral blood was collected.

This sequence was found in a young woman with Graves' ophthalmopathy. The sample comprised blood. The chain carries TRBV19 and TRBJ2-2; unclear D gene. The CDR3 nucleotides read TGTGCCAGTAGTATAGGAATAATCAACTTCGCGAACACCGGGGAGCTGTTTTTT. Amino acid sequence: CASSIGIINFANTGELFF.